Included here is one T cell receptor (beta chain) sequence, with context. Libraries were prepared by immunoSEQ multiplex PCR; TCRdb keeps only in-frame clonotypes and omits some of them. This sample carries roughly 240,000 clones, about 90% of them seen once, and the ten largest clones take roughly 3%. V lost 5 bases and J lost 7; bases outside the gene matches: 12. The germline gives CDR1 LNHNV, CDR2 YYDKDF (reference sequence). The CDR3 has 17 amino acids. This specimen comes from a study of blood T cell repertoires in COVID-19. This clonotype was obtained from a woman aged 25 to 39 who had recovered from COVID-19. The rearrangement uses TRBV15 and TRBJ2-3; 13 positions agree with TRBD2. Sequencing was done on a sample of peripheral blood. The CDR3 is CATSLSPTSGGPYTQYF. The CDR3 nucleotides are TGTGCCACCAGCTTATCCCCGACTAGCGGGGGGCCTTATACGCAGTATTTT.